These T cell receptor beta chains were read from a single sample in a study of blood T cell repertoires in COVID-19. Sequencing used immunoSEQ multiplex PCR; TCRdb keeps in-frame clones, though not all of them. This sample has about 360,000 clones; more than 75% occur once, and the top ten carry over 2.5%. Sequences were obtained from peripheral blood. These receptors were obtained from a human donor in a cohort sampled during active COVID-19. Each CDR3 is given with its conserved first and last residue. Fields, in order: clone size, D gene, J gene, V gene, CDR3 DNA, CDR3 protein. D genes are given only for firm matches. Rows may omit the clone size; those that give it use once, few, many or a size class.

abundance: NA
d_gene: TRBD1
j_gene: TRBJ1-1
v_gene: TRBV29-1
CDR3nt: TGCAGCGTAAGACAGGGGGACACTGAAGCTTTCTTT
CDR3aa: CSVRQGDTEAFF

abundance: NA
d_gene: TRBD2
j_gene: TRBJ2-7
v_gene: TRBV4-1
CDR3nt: TGCGCCAGCAGCCAAGAAGATAGCGGGGGAAACTACGAGCAGTACTTC
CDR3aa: CASSQEDSGGNYEQYF

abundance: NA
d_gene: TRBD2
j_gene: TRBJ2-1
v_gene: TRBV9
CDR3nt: TGTGCCAGCAGCGTAGATCGGGCCGGGACTAGTGTTGAGCAGTTCTTC
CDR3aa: CASSVDRAGTSVEQFF

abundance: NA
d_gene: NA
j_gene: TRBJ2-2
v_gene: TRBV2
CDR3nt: TGTGCCAGCACAACATACACCGGGGAGCTGTTTTTT
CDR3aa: CASTTYTGELFF

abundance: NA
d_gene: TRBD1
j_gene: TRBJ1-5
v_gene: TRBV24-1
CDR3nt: TGTGCCACCAGCAGGGGGCAAGGACAGCCCCAGCATTTT
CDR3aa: CATSRGQGQPQHF

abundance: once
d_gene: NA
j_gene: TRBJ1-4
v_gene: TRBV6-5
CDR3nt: TGTGCCAGCAGTACTTACAGAGCAACTAATGAAAAACTGTTTTTT
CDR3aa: CASSTYRATNEKLFF

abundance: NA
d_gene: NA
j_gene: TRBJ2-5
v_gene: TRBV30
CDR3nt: TGTGCCTGGAGTGTTGGCTCGACAGGAGAGACCCAGTACTTC
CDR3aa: CAWSVGSTGETQYF

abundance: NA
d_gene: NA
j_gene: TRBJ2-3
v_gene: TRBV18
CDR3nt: TGTGCCAGCTCACCCCCGAGCCCAGATACGCAGTATTTT
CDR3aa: CASSPPSPDTQYF

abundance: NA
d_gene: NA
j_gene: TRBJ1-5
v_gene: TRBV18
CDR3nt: TGTGCCAGCTCACCGCAGGGGTCCCATCAGCCCCAGCATTTT
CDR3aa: CASSPQGSHQPQHF

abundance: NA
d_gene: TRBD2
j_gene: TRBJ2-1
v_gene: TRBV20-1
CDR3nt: TGCAGTGCTAGTATTTTCCTAGCGGGAGGATACAATGAGCAGTTCTTC
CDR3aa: CSASIFLAGGYNEQFF

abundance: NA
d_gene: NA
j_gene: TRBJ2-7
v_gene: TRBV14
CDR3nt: TGTGCCAGCAGCCACACCACAGGGAAGGGGTACTTC
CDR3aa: CASSHTTGKGYF

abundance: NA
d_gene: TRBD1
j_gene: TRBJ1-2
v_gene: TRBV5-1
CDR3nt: TGCGCCAGCAGCCTAGGACAGGGCGGTAGTGGCTACACCTTC
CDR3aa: CASSLGQGGSGYTF

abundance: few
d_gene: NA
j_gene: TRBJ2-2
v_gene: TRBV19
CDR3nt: TGTGCCAGTAGTAGCCACTGGAACACCGGGGAGCTGTTTTTT
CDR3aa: CASSSHWNTGELFF

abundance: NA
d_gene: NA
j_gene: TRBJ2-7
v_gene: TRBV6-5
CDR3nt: TGTGCCAGCAGTTACTCGACGGGACAAAAGGTCTACGAGCAGTACTTC
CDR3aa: CASSYSTGQKVYEQYF

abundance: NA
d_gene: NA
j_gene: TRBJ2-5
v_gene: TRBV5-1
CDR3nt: TGCGCCAGCAGCCTGACCCTCACTTTACTAGCAGGGGAGACCCAGTACTTC
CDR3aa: CASSLTLTLLAGETQYF

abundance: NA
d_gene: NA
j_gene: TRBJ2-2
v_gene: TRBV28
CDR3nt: TGTGCCAGCAGTTTGGCAGGCAACACCGGGGAGCTGTTTTTT
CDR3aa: CASSLAGNTGELFF

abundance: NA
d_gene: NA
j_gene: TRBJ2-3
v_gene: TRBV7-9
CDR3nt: TGTGCCAGCAGCCAAGACAGGCAATCTTTTACAGATACGCAGTATTTT
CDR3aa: CASSQDRQSFTDTQYF

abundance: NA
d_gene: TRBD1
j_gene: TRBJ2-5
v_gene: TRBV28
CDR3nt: TGTGCCAGCAGTTTATGGGACAGGCCGCGGGAGACCCAGTACTTC
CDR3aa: CASSLWDRPRETQYF

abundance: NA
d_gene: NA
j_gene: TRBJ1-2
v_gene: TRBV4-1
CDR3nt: TGCGCCAGCAGCCAAAACTACCTGGGGGGGACACGGGGCTACACCTTC
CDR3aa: CASSQNYLGGTRGYTF

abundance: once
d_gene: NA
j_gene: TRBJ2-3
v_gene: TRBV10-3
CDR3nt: TGTGCCATCAGGGGGGGATACTCAGATACGCAGTATTTT
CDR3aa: CAIRGGYSDTQYF

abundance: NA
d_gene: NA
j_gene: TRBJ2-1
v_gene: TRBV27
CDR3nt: TGTGCCAGCAGTTTATCGGGGGCTAGCTCCTACAATGAGCAGTTCTTC
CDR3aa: CASSLSGASSYNEQFF

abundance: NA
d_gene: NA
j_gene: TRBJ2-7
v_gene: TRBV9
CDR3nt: TGTGCCAGCAGTCCCGAGGGAGCGGGCATATCCTACGAGCAGTACTTC
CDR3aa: CASSPEGAGISYEQYF

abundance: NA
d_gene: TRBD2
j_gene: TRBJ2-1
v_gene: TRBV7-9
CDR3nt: TGTGCCAGCAGCTTAGGGGGATTAGCGGGAGGGGTCTACAATGAGCAGTTCTTC
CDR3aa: CASSLGGLAGGVYNEQFF

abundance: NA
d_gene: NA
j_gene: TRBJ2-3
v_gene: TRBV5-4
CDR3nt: TGTGCCAGCAGCTTCTCCAGCACAGATACGCAGTATTTT
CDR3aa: CASSFSSTDTQYF

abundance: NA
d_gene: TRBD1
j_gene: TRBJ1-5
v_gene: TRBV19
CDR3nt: TGTGCCAGTAGTATAGTGGTGGACAGGGGAAGTCAGCCCCAGCATTTT
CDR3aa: CASSIVVDRGSQPQHF

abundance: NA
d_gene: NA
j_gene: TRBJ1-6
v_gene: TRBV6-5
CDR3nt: TGTGCCAGCATGGAGGATATGAATTCACCCCTCCACTTT
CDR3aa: CASMEDMNSPLHF

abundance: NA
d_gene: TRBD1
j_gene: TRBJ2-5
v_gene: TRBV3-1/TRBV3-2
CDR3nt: TGTGCCAGCCGGGACAGGGGGCTAGAGACCCAGTACTTC
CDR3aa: CASRDRGLETQYF

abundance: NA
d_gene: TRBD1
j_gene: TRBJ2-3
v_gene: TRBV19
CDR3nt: TGTGCCAGTAGTAGCCCCGGACAGGGCCCGCAGTATTTT
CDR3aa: CASSSPGQGPQYF

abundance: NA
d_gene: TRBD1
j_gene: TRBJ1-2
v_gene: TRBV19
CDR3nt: TGTGCCAGTAGTATCCTATCCGGGACAGATAATAACTATGGCTACACCTTC
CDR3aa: CASSILSGTDNNYGYTF

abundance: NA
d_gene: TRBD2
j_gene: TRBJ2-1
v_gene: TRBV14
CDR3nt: TGTGCCAGCAGCCAAGAACTAGCGGGATTAGGCTACAATGAGCAGTTCTTC
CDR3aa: CASSQELAGLGYNEQFF

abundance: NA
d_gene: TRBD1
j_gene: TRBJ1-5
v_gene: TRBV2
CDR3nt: TGTGCCAGCAGTCCCGGACAGGGACAACAGAATCAGCCCCAGCATTTT
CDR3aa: CASSPGQGQQNQPQHF

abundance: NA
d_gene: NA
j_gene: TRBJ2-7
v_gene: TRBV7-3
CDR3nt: TGTGCCAGCAGCTTAACCGGAGGGAGCTCCTACGAGCAGTACTTC
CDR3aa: CASSLTGGSSYEQYF

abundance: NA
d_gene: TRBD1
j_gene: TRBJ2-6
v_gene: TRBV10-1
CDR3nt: TGCGCCAGCAGTGCTGACAGGGAAATAGGCTCTGGGGCCAACGTCCTGACTTTC
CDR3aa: CASSADREIGSGANVLTF

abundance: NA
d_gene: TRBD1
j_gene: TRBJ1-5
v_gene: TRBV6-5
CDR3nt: TGTGCCAGCAGGGAGACAGGGGACAATCAGCCCCAGCATTTT
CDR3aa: CASRETGDNQPQHF